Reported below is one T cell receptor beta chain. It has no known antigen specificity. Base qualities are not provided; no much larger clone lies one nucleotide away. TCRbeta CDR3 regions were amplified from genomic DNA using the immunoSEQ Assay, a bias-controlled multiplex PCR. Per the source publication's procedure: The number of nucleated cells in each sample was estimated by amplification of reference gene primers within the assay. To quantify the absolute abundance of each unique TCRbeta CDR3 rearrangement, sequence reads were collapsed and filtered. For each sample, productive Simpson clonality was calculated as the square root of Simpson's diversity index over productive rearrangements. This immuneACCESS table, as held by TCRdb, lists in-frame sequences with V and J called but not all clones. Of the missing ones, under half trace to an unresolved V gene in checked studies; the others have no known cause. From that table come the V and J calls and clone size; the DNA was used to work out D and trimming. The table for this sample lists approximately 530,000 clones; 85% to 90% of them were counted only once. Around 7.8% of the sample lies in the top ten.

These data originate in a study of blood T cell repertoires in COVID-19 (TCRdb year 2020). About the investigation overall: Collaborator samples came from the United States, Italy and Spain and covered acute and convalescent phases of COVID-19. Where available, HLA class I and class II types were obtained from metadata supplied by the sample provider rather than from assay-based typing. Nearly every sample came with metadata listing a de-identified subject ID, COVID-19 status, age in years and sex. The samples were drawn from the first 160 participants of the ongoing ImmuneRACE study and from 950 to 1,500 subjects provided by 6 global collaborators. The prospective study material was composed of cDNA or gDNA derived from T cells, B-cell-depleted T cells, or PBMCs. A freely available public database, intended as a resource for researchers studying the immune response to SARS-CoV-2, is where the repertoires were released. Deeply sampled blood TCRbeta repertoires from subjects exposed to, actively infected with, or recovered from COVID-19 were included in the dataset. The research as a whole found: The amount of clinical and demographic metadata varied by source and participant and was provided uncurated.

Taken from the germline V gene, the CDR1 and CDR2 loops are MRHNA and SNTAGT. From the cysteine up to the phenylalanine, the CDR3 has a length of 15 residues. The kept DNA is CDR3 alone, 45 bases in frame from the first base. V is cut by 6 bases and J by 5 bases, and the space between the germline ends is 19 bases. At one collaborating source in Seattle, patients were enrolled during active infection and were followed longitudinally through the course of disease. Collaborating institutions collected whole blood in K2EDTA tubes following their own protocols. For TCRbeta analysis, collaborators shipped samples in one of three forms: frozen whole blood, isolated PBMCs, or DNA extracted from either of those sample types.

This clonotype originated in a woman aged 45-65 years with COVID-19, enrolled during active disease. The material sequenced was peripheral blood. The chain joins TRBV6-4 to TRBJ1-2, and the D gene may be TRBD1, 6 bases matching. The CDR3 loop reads CASRGDAGARYGYTF. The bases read TGTGCCAGCAGAGGGGACGCGGGGGCCAGGTATGGCTACACCTTC.